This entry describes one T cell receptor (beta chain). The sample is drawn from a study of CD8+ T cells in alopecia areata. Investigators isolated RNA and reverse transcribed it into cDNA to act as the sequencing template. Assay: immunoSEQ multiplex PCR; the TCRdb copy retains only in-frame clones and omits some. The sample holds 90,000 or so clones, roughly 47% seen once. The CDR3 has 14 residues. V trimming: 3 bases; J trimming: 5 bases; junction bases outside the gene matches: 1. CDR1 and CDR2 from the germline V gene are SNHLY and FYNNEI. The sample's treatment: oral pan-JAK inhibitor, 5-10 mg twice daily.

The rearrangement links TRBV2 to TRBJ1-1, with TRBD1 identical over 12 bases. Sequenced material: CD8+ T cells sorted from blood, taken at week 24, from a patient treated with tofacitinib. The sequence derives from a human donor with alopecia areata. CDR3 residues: CASSEGQGATEAFF. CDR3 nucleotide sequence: TGTGCCAGCAGTGAGGGACAGGGGGCGACTGAAGCTTTCTTT.